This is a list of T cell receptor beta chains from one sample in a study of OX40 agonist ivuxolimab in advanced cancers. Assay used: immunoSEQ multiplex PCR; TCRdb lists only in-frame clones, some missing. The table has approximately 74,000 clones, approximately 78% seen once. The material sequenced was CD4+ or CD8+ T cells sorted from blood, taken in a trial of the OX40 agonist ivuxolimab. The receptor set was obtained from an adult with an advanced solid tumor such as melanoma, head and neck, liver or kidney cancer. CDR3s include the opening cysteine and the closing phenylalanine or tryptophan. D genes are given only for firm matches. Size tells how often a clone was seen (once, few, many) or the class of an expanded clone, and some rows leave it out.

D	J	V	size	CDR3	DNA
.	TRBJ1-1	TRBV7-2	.	CASSSPDRPPRVNTEAFF	TGTGCCAGCAGCTCCCCTGACAGACCCCCGAGGGTGAACACTGAAGCTTTCTTT
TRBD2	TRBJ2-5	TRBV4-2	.	CASSQVSGGETQYF	TGTGCCAGCAGCCAAGTAAGCGGGGGAGAGACCCAGTACTTC
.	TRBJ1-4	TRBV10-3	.	CAISETGGANEKLFF	TGTGCCATCAGTGAGACCGGGGGGGCTAATGAAAAACTGTTTTTT
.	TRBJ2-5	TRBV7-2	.	CASSLGGQETQYF	TGTGCCAGCAGCTTAGGGGGCCAGGAGACCCAGTACTTC
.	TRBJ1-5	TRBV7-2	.	CASSPGPGNNQPQHF	TGTGCCAGCAGCCCAGGCCCAGGGAACAATCAGCCCCAGCATTTT
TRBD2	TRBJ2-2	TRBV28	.	CASRLAGTGELFF	TGTGCCAGCAGACTAGCGGGGACCGGGGAGCTGTTTTTT
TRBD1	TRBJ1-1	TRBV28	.	CASSAYDRGWTEAFF	TGTGCCAGCAGTGCCTACGACAGGGGGTGGACTGAAGCTTTCTTT
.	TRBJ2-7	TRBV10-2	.	CASSEGLEQYF	TGCGCCAGCAGTGAAGGGTTAGAGCAGTACTTC
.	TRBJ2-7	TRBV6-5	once	CASSTQADLRRSKYF	TGTGCCAGCAGTACACAGGCGGACTTACGACGGAGCAAGTACTTC
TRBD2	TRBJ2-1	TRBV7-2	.	CASRPPSSGRYEQFF	TGTGCCAGCAGGCCGCCTTCTAGCGGGCGGTATGAGCAGTTCTTC
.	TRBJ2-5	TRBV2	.	CASSERFGGQETQYF	TGTGCCAGCAGTGAAAGATTCGGAGGCCAAGAGACCCAGTACTTC
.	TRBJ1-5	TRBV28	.	CASSPPLGGGLGQPQHF	TGTGCCAGCAGTCCGCCTTTAGGTGGGGGTCTGGGGCAGCCCCAGCATTTT
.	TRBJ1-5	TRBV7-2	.	CASSLREMQPQHF	TGTGCCAGCAGCCTCAGGGAAATGCAGCCCCAGCATTTT
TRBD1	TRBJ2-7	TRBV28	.	CASSPWTGGIYEQYF	TGTGCCAGCAGTCCGTGGACAGGGGGCATCTACGAGCAGTACTTC
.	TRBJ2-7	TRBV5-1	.	CASSFGTSEQYF	TGCGCCAGCAGCTTCGGGACCTCGGAGCAGTACTTC
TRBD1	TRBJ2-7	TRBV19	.	CASREGQGLYEQYF	TGTGCCAGTAGGGAGGGACAGGGCCTCTACGAGCAGTACTTC
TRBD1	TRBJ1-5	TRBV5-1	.	CASSLGTGNQPQHF	TGCGCCAGCAGCTTGGGGACAGGGAATCAGCCCCAGCATTTT
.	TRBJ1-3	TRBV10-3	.	CAISEGPISGNTIYF	TGTGCCATCAGTGAGGGGCCGATCTCTGGAAACACCATATATTTT
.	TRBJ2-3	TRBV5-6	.	CASSPRRRGTTDTQYF	TGTGCCAGCAGCCCCCGTCGGAGGGGGACCACAGATACGCAGTATTTT
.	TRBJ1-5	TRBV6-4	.	CASSDSVGGQPQHF	TGTGCCAGCAGTGACTCGGTGGGGGGCCAGCCCCAGCATTTT
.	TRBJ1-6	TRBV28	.	CASTTHFGTYNSPLHF	TGTGCCAGCACTACGCACTTTGGGACCTATAATTCACCCCTCCACTTT
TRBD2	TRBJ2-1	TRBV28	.	CASSFLLRTSGSAGNEQFF	TGTGCCAGCAGTTTCCTACTACGGACTAGCGGGAGTGCGGGGAATGAGCAGTTCTTC
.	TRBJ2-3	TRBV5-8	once	CASSLVAGSRTDTQYF	TGTGCCAGCAGCTTGGTCGCCGGGAGTAGGACAGATACGCAGTATTTT
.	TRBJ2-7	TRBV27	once	CAYIGTRSSYEQYF	TGTGCCTATATAGGGACCCGGAGCTCCTACGAGCAGTACTTC
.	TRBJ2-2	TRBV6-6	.	CASSYPPSVGGELFF	TGTGCCAGCAGTTACCCCCCCTCAGTAGGCGGGGAGCTGTTTTTT
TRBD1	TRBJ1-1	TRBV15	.	CATSKTQRDREINTEAFF	TGTGCCACCAGTAAAACGCAGCGGGACAGGGAAATCAACACTGAAGCTTTCTTT
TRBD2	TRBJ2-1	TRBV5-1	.	CASSLDPSGIYNEQFF	TGCGCCAGCAGCTTGGATCCTAGCGGTATCTACAATGAGCAGTTCTTC
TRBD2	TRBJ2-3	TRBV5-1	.	CASERSGSADTQYF	TGCGCCAGTGAAAGAAGCGGGAGTGCAGATACGCAGTATTTT
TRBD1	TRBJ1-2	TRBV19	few	CASSVGQEPAFYGYTF	TGTGCCAGTAGTGTCGGACAGGAACCTGCGTTCTATGGCTACACCTTC
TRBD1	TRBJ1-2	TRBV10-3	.	CAISVGTAYGYTF	TGTGCCATCAGTGTCGGGACAGCTTATGGCTACACCTTC
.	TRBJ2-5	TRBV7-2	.	CASSGGLGETQYF	TGTGCCAGCAGCGGGGGACTGGGGGAGACCCAGTACTTC
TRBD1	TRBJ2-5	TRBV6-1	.	CASSGQGVGTQYF	TGTGCCAGCAGTGGACAGGGGGTAGGGACCCAGTACTTC
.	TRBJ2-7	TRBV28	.	CASSLKVDSYEQYF	TGTGCCAGCAGTTTAAAGGTGGACTCCTACGAGCAGTACTTC
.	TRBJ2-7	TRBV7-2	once	CASSKLTGTPGDEQYF	TGTGCCAGCAGCAAACTAACCGGGACCCCAGGGGACGAGCAGTACTTC
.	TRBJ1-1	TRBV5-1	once	CASSLVVADTEAFF	TGCGCCAGCAGCTTGGTTGTGGCAGACACTGAAGCTTTCTTT
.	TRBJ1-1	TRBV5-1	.	CASSLVDSHTEAFF	TGCGCCAGCAGCTTAGTCGACAGCCACACTGAAGCTTTCTTT
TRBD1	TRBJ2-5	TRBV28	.	CASSFSGQGVQETQYF	TGTGCCAGCAGTTTCTCGGGACAGGGGGTACAAGAGACCCAGTACTTC
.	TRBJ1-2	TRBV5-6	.	CASSRDGAYTF	TGTGCCAGCAGCAGGGACGGAGCCTACACCTTC
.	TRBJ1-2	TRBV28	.	CASRRGGTNYGYTF	TGTGCCAGCCGTAGGGGGGGGACTAACTATGGCTACACCTTC
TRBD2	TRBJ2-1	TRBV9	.	CASSPGGLYNEQFF	TGTGCCAGCAGCCCGGGGGGGCTGTACAATGAGCAGTTCTTC
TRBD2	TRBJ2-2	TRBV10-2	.	CASTGTSGRTGELFF	TGCGCCAGCACTGGTACTAGCGGGAGAACCGGGGAGCTGTTTTTT
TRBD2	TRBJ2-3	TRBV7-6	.	CASSLVGSGADTQYF	TGTGCCAGCAGCTTAGTAGGTAGCGGGGCAGATACGCAGTATTTT
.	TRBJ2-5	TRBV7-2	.	CASSRDRTETQYF	TGTGCCAGCAGCCGTGACAGGACAGAGACCCAGTACTTC
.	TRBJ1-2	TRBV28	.	CASRRIGPLEGLRYTF	TGTGCCAGCAGACGCATCGGTCCGCTAGAGGGGCTTCGCTACACCTTC
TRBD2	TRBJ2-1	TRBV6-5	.	CASSRFGTSKNEQFF	TGTGCCAGCAGTAGATTTGGGACTAGCAAGAATGAGCAGTTCTTC
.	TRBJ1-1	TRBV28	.	CASSKNTEAFF	TGTGCCAGCAGTAAGAACACTGAAGCTTTCTTT
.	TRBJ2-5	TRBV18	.	CASSPGAGETQYF	TGTGCCAGCTCACCGGGGGCAGGGGAGACCCAGTACTTC
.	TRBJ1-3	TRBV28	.	CASSLNPSGNTIYF	TGTGCCAGCAGTTTAAATCCGTCTGGAAACACCATATATTTT
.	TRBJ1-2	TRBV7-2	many	CASSPTGLSGYTF	TGTGCCAGCAGCCCTACAGGGTTGTCGGGCTACACCTTC
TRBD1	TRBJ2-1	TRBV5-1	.	CASKDRGFYNEQFF	TGCGCTTCTAAAGACAGGGGCTTCTACAATGAGCAGTTCTTC
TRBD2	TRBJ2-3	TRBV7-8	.	CASSGGLASDTQYF	TGTGCCAGCAGCGGAGGACTAGCCTCAGATACGCAGTATTTT